A selection of T cell receptor beta chains follows, all from one sample in a study of identical twins. MiXCR, applied by TCRdb to the 5' RACE reads, yields one record per CDR3 protein. The data hold hundreds of thousands of distinct CDR3 sequences, with 8.5% to 9% observed a single time. These sequences were also reported in another study, on yellow fever vaccine responses in identical twins.

Sequenced input: PBMCs. Receptor source: a woman under 30 in good health. CDR3s include the opening cysteine and the closing phenylalanine or tryptophan. D genes are given only for firm matches. Where a row states a size, it is once, few, many or the class of an expanded clone; other rows omit it.

TRBV12-3/TRBV12-4	many	TRBJ2-1	.	TGTGCCAGCAGTTTTAGCGGAACGAATGAGCAGTTCTTC	CASSFSGTNEQFF
TRBV6-1	.	TRBJ2-1	.	TGTGCCAGCAAGCATCGGGTAGAAGGGGAGGTCGATGAGCAGTTCTTC	CASKHRVEGEVDEQFF
TRBV28	.	TRBJ2-5	TRBD1	TGTGCCAGCAGTTACCCGGGACAGGTTGGGGAGACCCAGTACTTC	CASSYPGQVGETQYF
TRBV9	many	TRBJ2-3	.	TGTGCCAGCAGCGTAGCAGCAGATACGCAGTATTTT	CASSVAADTQYF
TRBV29-1	.	TRBJ2-3	TRBD1	TGCAGCGGAACAGGGGGTAGGACAGATACGCAGTATTTT	CSGTGGRTDTQYF
TRBV15	many	TRBJ2-1	TRBD1	TGTGCCACCAGCAGAGATTCCAGGGGGCACAATGAGCAGTTCTTC	CATSRDSRGHNEQFF
TRBV15	.	TRBJ1-2	.	TGTGCCACCAGAGGACGGGAGCCAGACTTTTTTCACCAGGGCTACACCTTC	CATRGREPDFFHQGYTF
TRBV4-1	few	TRBJ2-2	.	TGCGCCAGCAGCCAAGGTCTGATGGCCGGGGAGCTGTTTTTT	CASSQGLMAGELFF
TRBV7-2	few	TRBJ2-7	TRBD2	TGTGCCAGCACCGTAGGCGTGGCGGGAGGGACCTACGAGCAGTACTTC	CASTVGVAGGTYEQYF
TRBV14	many	TRBJ2-1	TRBD2	TGTGCCAGCAGCCACGAGCGGGGCAGCTCCTACAATGAGCAGTTCTTC	CASSHERGSSYNEQFF
TRBV5-1	.	TRBJ2-7	TRBD2	TGCGCCAGCAGCGGGACTAGCGGGGGGATCTACGAGCAGTACTTC	CASSGTSGGIYEQYF
TRBV6-2/TRBV6-3	.	TRBJ2-4	TRBD2	TGTGCCAGCAGTTATGGTGAGGAGCGGGGTGGCATTCAGTACTTC	CASSYGEERGGIQYF
TRBV10-3	.	TRBJ2-7	.	TGTGCCATCAGTGAGTATGGTACCTACGAGCAGTACTTC	CAISEYGTYEQYF
TRBV29-1	.	TRBJ2-7	.	TGCAGCGTAGGGACGGGGGAGCAGTACTTC	CSVGTGEQYF
TRBV5-1	many	TRBJ2-5	TRBD2	TGCGCCAGCAGCACCATGACTAGCGGGGGAGAGACCCAGTACTTC	CASSTMTSGGETQYF
TRBV27	.	TRBJ2-3	.	TGTGCCAGCAGTTTAACCGACCCTCCCTGGGGCACAGATACGCAGTATTTT	CASSLTDPPWGTDTQYF
TRBV3-1	few	TRBJ2-7	TRBD1	TGTGCCAGCAGCCAACCTACCGCCGGGACAGACAGCGAGCAGTACTTC	CASSQPTAGTDSEQYF
TRBV7-9	.	TRBJ1-5	TRBD1	TGTGCCAGCAGCAAAATGGCAGGGGGGAATCAGCCCCAGCATTTT	CASSKMAGGNQPQHF
TRBV7-3	few	TRBJ1-1	TRBD1	TGTGCCAGCAGCTTTGGACAGGCCGGGAACACTGAAGCTTTCTTT	CASSFGQAGNTEAFF
TRBV11-3	.	TRBJ2-2	.	TGTGCCAGCAGCACTCGAGACGGACAGAACCCCGGGGAGCTGTTTTTT	CASSTRDGQNPGELFF
TRBV28	.	TRBJ2-3	.	TGTGCCAGCAGTGAGAAATATACGCAGTATTTT	CASSEKYTQYF
TRBV20-1	.	TRBJ2-7	TRBD1	TGCAGTGCCCCCCCGGGACAGGTTCGCGAGCAGTACTTC	CSAPPGQVREQYF
TRBV5-1	few	TRBJ2-5	.	TGCGCCAGCAGCTTGGTGGCTGCGACACAAGAGACCCAGTACTTC	CASSLVAATQETQYF
TRBV27	.	TRBJ2-7	.	TGTGCCAGCAGTTTTCACAGATCGGCCTACGAGCAGTACTTC	CASSFHRSAYEQYF
TRBV6-2/TRBV6-3	.	TRBJ2-2	TRBD1	TGTGCCAGCAGTTATATACAGACAGGGTCGAACACCGGGGAGCTGTTTTTT	CASSYIQTGSNTGELFF
TRBV7-3	.	TRBJ2-1	TRBD2	TGTGCCAGCAGCTTAGAGGCTAGCGGGGGACTCTATTACAATGAGCAGTTCTTC	CASSLEASGGLYYNEQFF
TRBV7-3	.	TRBJ2-5	.	TGTGCCAGCAGCATCGGGACATCGGGAGAGACCCAGTACTTC	CASSIGTSGETQYF
TRBV11-2	few	TRBJ2-5	TRBD1	TGTGCCAGCAGCTTACACCCCCCCGCGACAGGGGAACAAGAGACCCAGTACTTC	CASSLHPPATGEQETQYF
TRBV12-3/TRBV12-4	.	TRBJ2-3	.	TGTGCCAGCAGGCCACGGGCGGGAAGCAGCACAGATACGCAGTATTTT	CASRPRAGSSTDTQYF
TRBV10-3	many	TRBJ2-1	.	TGTGCCATCAGTGCCGGGTCGGGCGATGAGCAGTTCTTC	CAISAGSGDEQFF
TRBV28	.	TRBJ2-2	TRBD2	TGTGCCAGCATTAGACTAGCGGGAGGAACCGGGGAGCTGTTTTTT	CASIRLAGGTGELFF
TRBV12-3/TRBV12-4	few	TRBJ1-1	.	TGTGCCAGCAGTTCAAGGTCAGGAGTAAACACTGAAGCTTTCTTT	CASSSRSGVNTEAFF
TRBV20-1	.	TRBJ2-7	.	TGCAGTGCTAGAGAAAGAGCGGGCTACGAGCAGTACTTC	CSARERAGYEQYF
TRBV6-2/TRBV6-3	.	TRBJ1-2	TRBD1	TGTGCCAGCACCTCGGGACAGGGGACTTGGGGCTACACCTTC	CASTSGQGTWGYTF
TRBV12-3/TRBV12-4	many	TRBJ2-3	TRBD2	TGTGCCAGCAGTTTTCGAAGACTAGCGGCTAGCACAGATACGCAGTATTTT	CASSFRRLAASTDTQYF
TRBV5-1	.	TRBJ2-2	.	TGCGCCAGCAGCTTGAGGTGGGTCGAGCGAAACACCGGGGAGCTGTTTTTT	CASSLRWVERNTGELFF
TRBV27	few	TRBJ2-6	TRBD1	TGTGCCAGCAGATCAGGGGGCCCTGGGGCCAACGTCCTGACTTTC	CASRSGGPGANVLTF
TRBV5-1	many	TRBJ2-2	.	TGCGCCAGCAGCTTTTTCCTCAACACCGGGGAGCTGTTTTTT	CASSFFLNTGELFF
TRBV25-1	many	TRBJ1-1	.	TGTGCCAGCAGTGGGGCCACTGAAGCTTTCTTT	CASSGATEAFF
TRBV5-6	many	TRBJ2-1	TRBD1	TGTGCCAGCAGCCTGGATACAGGGGGCTTTTTCAATGAGCAGTTCTTC	CASSLDTGGFFNEQFF
TRBV11-2	.	TRBJ2-7	.	TGTGCCAGCAGCTTGGGCGTAGTAGAATACGAGCAGTACTTC	CASSLGVVEYEQYF
TRBV7-2	many	TRBJ1-5	.	TGTGCCAGCAGTAAGCCAGGCTCCAATCAGCCCCAGCATTTT	CASSKPGSNQPQHF
TRBV7-9	few	TRBJ1-1	.	TGTGCCAGCAGCACACAGGGTGGGGCAACTGAAGCTTTCTTT	CASSTQGGATEAFF
TRBV10-3	.	TRBJ1-1	.	TGTGCCATCAGTGAGTCGAAGCCGGGGAACACTGAAGCTTTCTTT	CAISESKPGNTEAFF
TRBV27	.	TRBJ2-1	.	TGTGCCAGCAGTTTATCACTACGGAATGAGCAGTTCTTC	CASSLSLRNEQFF
TRBV29-1	many	TRBJ2-2	.	TGCAGCGTTGAAAGAGGGGATAGGAACACCGGGGAGCTGTTTTTT	CSVERGDRNTGELFF
TRBV7-9	.	TRBJ2-3	.	TGTGCCAGCAGCTACCCTACCGGGGATACGCAGTATTTT	CASSYPTGDTQYF
TRBV10-3	many	TRBJ1-1	.	TGTGCCATCAGTGAGTCAGGGGGTAAAACGAACACTGAAGCTTTCTTT	CAISESGGKTNTEAFF
TRBV20-1	few	TRBJ2-3	.	TGCAGTGCTAGTCCCGGCGGCACAGATACGCAGTATTTT	CSASPGGTDTQYF
TRBV5-1	many	TRBJ2-3	.	TGCGCCAGCAGCGCGGAGGATACGCAGTATTTT	CASSAEDTQYF
TRBV20-1	.	TRBJ1-2	TRBD1	TGCAGTGCTTTGGACAGGGGGCAAACCTATGGCTACACCTTC	CSALDRGQTYGYTF
TRBV18	many	TRBJ2-3	.	TGTGCCAGCTCACCGGGGCCAGATACGCAGTATTTT	CASSPGPDTQYF